This TCR beta chain was found in a study of CXCR3-negative and CXCR3-positive naive CD8 T cells. Findings and caveats of the study: TRB CDR3s of CXCR3-positive naive cells were more hydrophobic than those of CXCR3-negative naive cells.

Each TRB cDNA library was prepared by 5' RACE (with UMI labels). For each CDR3 protein, TCRdb gives one entry from its re-call of the 5' RACE reads, without DNA. Here the sample table reports around 120,000 distinct CDR3 sequences. Every subset of CD8+ T cells was sorted in triplicate at hundreds of thousands of cells each. Naive CD8+ T cells showed a CD45RO-CCR7+CD27+CD95- phenotype. Points on this clonotype: Antigen unknown.

Looked up from germline, CDR1 is MNHNY and CDR2 is SVGAGI (reference sequence). CDR3 length equals 17 residues. The source of this sequence is a human donor in good health. Some clones in this sample may be carry-over from other donors' samples. The chain employs TRBV6-6 and TRBJ1-1; TCRdb reports TRBD1, a call that lacks DNA to check it against. The source material was naive CXCR3+ CD8+ T cells from blood. Subset described: CD45RO-CCR7+CD27+CD95- naive CD8+ T cells expressing CXCR3 (TNR3+). The CDR3 region is CASSYSRDDLANTEAFF.